This passage covers 10 T cell receptor beta chains from one sample sequenced in a study of shared clonotypes between healthy human individuals. TCRdb keeps only in-frame clones here, not all; method: immunoSEQ multiplex PCR. The sample yields a few million clones, approximately 90% seen once. The sequencing input was naive CD4+ T cells from PBMCs. Regarding subset: CD45RA+ positively selected. The receptors originated from a man younger than 35 in good health. Some clones in this sample may be carry-over from other donors' samples.

This chain joins TRBV30 and TRBJ2-6; a possible D gene is TRBD1 (6 bases). Deletions cut 5 bases from V and 1 base from J, with 15 bases between. The CDR3 runs to 16 residues. Germline loops: CDR1 GTSNPN, CDR2 SVGIG (reference sequence). CDR3 sequence: CAWAGQLQSGANVLTF. CDR3 DNA: TGTGCCTGGGCCGGACAGCTACAATCTGGGGCCAACGTCCTGACTTTC.

CDR3 region: CASSLDGARTYF. DNA for the CDR3: TGTGCCAGCAGCCTCGACGGTGCCAGGACGTACTTC. The chain combines TRBV13 with TRBJ2-4, with unresolved D. The CDR3 spans 12 residues. The V gene's germline CDR1 is PRHDT and CDR2 FYEKMQ (reference sequence). V lost 5 bases and J 15 bases, leaving 17 bases between the germline ends.

The chain combines TRBV19 with TRBJ2-7, with 10 nucleotides matching TRBD1. The CDR3 has 15 amino acids. The J segment lost 5 bases and the V segment lost 5 bases, leaving 9 bases of the junction unmatched. The germline V gene encodes CDR1 LNHDA and CDR2 SQIVND (reference sequence). CDR3 sequence: CASSPRQGARDEQYF. CDR3 DNA: TGTGCCAGTAGTCCCCGACAGGGGGCGCGGGACGAGCAGTACTTC.

This clone showed up just once. Since no conserved phenylalanine or tryptophan closes the CDR3, a read error is the likely cause. It is unclear where the CDR3 begins or ends on the DNA, so no DNA is shown, and the CDR3 is as TCRdb lists it. The rearrangement links TRBV28 to TRBJ2-7; the D call of TRBD2 is as the table states it, not checked on the DNA. In germline, CDR1 is MDHEN, CDR2 SYDVKM. The CDR3 is 16 amino acids in total, end residues counted. The CDR3 sequence: CASSLRLPLAGAPDNI.

Comment on this clone: This same CDR3 is encoded by further DNA sequences in the sample. The gene calls are TRBV15 and TRBJ1-1; no firm D call. The CDR3 sequence is 13 residues long. Trimming shortened V by 3 bases and J by 1 base, and 6 bases separated the two germline ends. Germline-derived CDR1 and CDR2 are LNHNV and YYDKDF (reference sequence). The DNA of the CDR3 is TGTGCCACCAGCAGGAGTAAGAACACTGAAGCTTTCTTT. It encodes CATSRSKNTEAFF.

This chain joins TRBV7-9 and TRBJ2-7; possible D gene TRBD2, 7 bases. The CDR3 is made up of 14 amino acids. The V end lost 4 bases, the J end lost 6 bases, and 16 bases lay between the germline ends. The V gene's germline CDR1 is SEHNR and CDR2 FQNEAQ (reference sequence). CDR3 amino acids: CASSSVGGGGEQYF. Here the CDR3 DNA reads TGTGCCAGCAGCTCCGTAGGGGGAGGGGGCGAGCAGTACTTC.

The V gene is TRBV16, the J gene TRBJ1-5, with D perhaps matching TRBD1 (6 bases). The ends were cut back, 1 base at V and 6 bases at J, with 16 bases in the middle. Germline-derived CDR1 and CDR2 are KGHSY and FQNENV. The CDR3 length is 16 residues. This CDR3 reads CASSQYRGGGGQPQHF. The DNA for the CDR3 is TGTGCCAGCAGCCAATATAGAGGCGGAGGGGGTCAGCCCCAGCATTTT.

CDR3 DNA: TGTGCCAGCCATATTGGGGGACCCTTGGTTAATCAGCCCCAGCATTTT. Translating gives CASHIGGPLVNQPQHF. V gene TRBV28 combines with J gene TRBJ1-5; D may be TRBD1 (5 bases). Deletions cut 8 bases from V and 4 bases from J, with 21 bases between. The germline V gene has CDR1 MDHEN and CDR2 SYDVKM. The CDR3 loop spans 16 amino acids.

This clone was observed once. The chain joins TRBV20-1 to TRBJ1-2, with a possible D match to TRBD1 (6 bases). The CDR3 covers 11 residues. CDR1 and CDR2 (germline): DFQATT, SNEGSKA (reference sequence). Trimming pared 7 bases from V and 2 bases from J, leaving 8 bases between. The CDR3 spells CSVDRNYGYTF. CDR3 nucleotide sequence: TGCAGTGTTGACAGGAACTATGGCTACACCTTC.

The V gene is TRBV9, the J gene TRBJ1-3; possibly TRBD1 for D (5 bases). The CDR3 is made up of 15 amino acids. Germline V gene data show CDR1 as SGDLS and CDR2 as YYNGEE. Trimming took off 3 bases at V and 4 bases at J, with 14 bases between the two ends. The CDR3 bases are TGTGCCAGCAGCGCTGGACACCTACGGGGAAACACCATATATTTT. Its translation: CASSAGHLRGNTIYF.